The sequence of this T cell receptor beta chain was determined in a study of T cells in narcolepsy. Study context: Healthy controls were enrolled alongside patients with narcolepsy type 1 or type 2.

This table comes from immunoSEQ multiplex PCR, and its TCRdb copy is limited to in-frame clones, with some not included. The table has roughly 27,000 clones, about 80% seen once. General study points: In some patient and control memory CD4+ samples, autoreactive clones were absent. Healthy controls reportedly lacked the autoreactive clonotypes serially found in patients' blood.

A few counts support this clone. Antigen unknown. From germline, CDR1 is SGHVS and CDR2 FNYEAQ. Trimming cost V 5 bases and J 4 bases; bases outside gene matches: 4. The CDR3 extends over 13 amino acids. The V gene is TRBV7-6, the J gene TRBJ2-7; 8 bases agree with TRBD2. What was sequenced was memory (CD45RA-) CD4+ T cells from blood. The origin of this receptor is a human donor in good health. The DNA of the CDR3 is TGTGCCAGCAGCACCAGACTAGCGTACGAGCAGTACTTC. It is translated as CASSTRLAYEQYF.